The entry below describes one T cell receptor (beta chain). This CDR3 has 14 amino acids. From germline, CDR1 is MNHNS and CDR2 SASEGT. Trimming cost V 6 bases and J 8 bases, with 17 bases left between them. The sample belongs to a study of CD8 T cells in Susac syndrome. Turning to the study itself: At blood draw, Susac syndrome patients were therapy-naive, on corticosteroids, or on intravenous immunoglobulin alone.

cDNA came from roughly 0.53 to 1 ug RNA primed by random hexamers. TCRdb reanalysed the immunoSEQ multiplex PCR reads using MiXCR and keeps one entry per CDR3 protein. The sample contains 200,000 to 250,000 distinct CDR3 sequences, less than 95% of which appear only once. The TCR was taken from a human donor with Susac syndrome. The chain is built from TRBV6-1 and TRBJ2-1; TRBD2 is a possible D gene (6 bases). Sequencing was done on a sample of CD4+ T cells from PBMCs. Written as DNA, the CDR3 is TGTGCCAGCAGGTGGAGGGTGAAAGAGGATGAGCAGTTCTTC. Translating gives CASRWRVKEDEQFF.